What follows are 30 T cell receptor beta chains derived from one specimen sequenced in a study of cytotoxic CD8 clonotypes in ibrutinib-treated CLL. Repertoires were generated with immunoSEQ multiplex PCR, while TCRdb's copy carries only in-frame clones and drops some. The sample holds 25,000 to 35,000 clones, 62% seen once. Sequencing was performed on PBMCs, taken before ibrutinib treatment. The receptor source for this set is a human donor with chronic lymphocytic leukemia.

The chain carries TRBV6-1 and TRBJ2-3; 11 bases are shared with TRBD2. The CDR3 runs to 16 residues. Trimming cost V 6 bases and J 6 bases; bases outside gene matches: 11. The germline V gene has CDR1 MNHNS and CDR2 SASEGT. The CDR3 coding sequence is TGTGCCAGCAGGGAACTAGCGGGAGATCATCTCGATACGCAGTATTTT. Amino acids: CASRELAGDHLDTQYF.

This clone appeared a few times. The V gene is TRBV25-1, the J gene TRBJ1-1; D remains ambiguous. This CDR3 has 12 residues. V gave up 4 bases and J gave up 6 bases, with 9 bases separating them. Per germline, CDR1 MGHDK and CDR2 SYGVNS. This CDR3 is CASSGARSEAFF. CDR3 in DNA: TGTGCCAGCAGTGGAGCGAGGTCTGAAGCTTTCTTT.

V and J are TRBV6-5 and TRBJ2-5; D is unclear. CDR3 length equals 13 residues. The germline V gene encodes CDR1 MNHEY and CDR2 SVGAGI. Between the trimmed V and J ends, which lost 0 bases and 4 bases, there was a span of 6 bases. In DNA form, the CDR3 reads TGTGCCAGCAGTTACTCGTGGGCAGAGACCCAGTACTTC. It yields the protein CASSYSWAETQYF.

This rearrangement joins TRBV18 to TRBJ2-2; tentative D call: TRBD1 (6 bases). V lost 2 bases, J lost 0 bases, and 10 bases lay in between. Germline lookup yields CDR1 KGHSH and CDR2 LQKENI. The CDR3 spans 16 residues. The CDR3 nucleotides read TGTGCCAGCTCACCAGATAGGGGGACGAACACCGGGGAGCTGTTTTTT. It is translated as CASSPDRGTNTGELFF.

The chain carries TRBV18 and TRBJ1-1; a weak D match, TRBD1 (5 bases). Germline CDR1 KGHSH, CDR2 LQKENI. CDR3 length: 13 residues. With 3 bases removed from V and 6 bases from J, the gap between germline ends came to 11 bases. CDR3 DNA: TGTGCCAGCTCACCCTCGGGGGTTCCTGAAGCTTTCTTT. Its translation is CASSPSGVPEAFF.

The chain couples TRBV19 to TRBJ1-5; 7 bases align to TRBD1. V dropped 11 bases and J dropped 6; count of bases not matched to a gene: 22. The CDR3 is 17 amino acids. Germline V CDR1 and CDR2: LNHDA, SQIVND (reference sequence). The CDR3 protein is CAAEDPRGGRGLQPQHF. DNA of the CDR3: TGTGCCGCCGAGGACCCGAGAGGTGGTAGGGGGCTTCAGCCCCAGCATTTT. Supplemented by reference TRBV19 and TRBJ1-5, the full variable domain reads DGGITQSPKYLFRKEGQNVTLSCEQNLNHDAMYWYRQDPGQGLRLIYYSQIVNDFQKGDIAEGYSVSREKKESFPLTVTSAQKNPTAFYLCAAEDPRGGRGLQPQHFGDGTRLSIL.

This chain uses TRBV9 with TRBJ2-2; the match to TRBD2 covers 7 bases. V gave up 2 bases and J gave up 1 base; unmatched junction bases: 5. Per the germline V gene, CDR1 is SGDLS and CDR2 is YYNGEE. This CDR3 comprises 16 residues. This CDR3 reads CASSVLTGGNTGELFF. CDR3 bases: TGTGCCAGCAGCGTTCTTACGGGAGGGAACACCGGGGAGCTGTTTTTT. Full variable domain (outside the CDR3, taken from reference TRBV9 and TRBJ2-2): DSGVTQTPKHLITATGQRVTLRCSPRSGDLSVYWYQQSLDQGLQFLIQYYNGEERAKGNILERFSAQQFPDLHSELNLSSLELGDSALYFCASSVLTGGNTGELFFGEGSRLTVL.

The chain has TRBV29-1 and TRBJ1-1; maybe TRBD1 (5 bases). CDR1 and CDR2 (germline): SQVTM, ANQGSEA. The CDR3 consists of 13 residues. V dropped 7 bases and J dropped 1 base, with 13 bases sitting between them. The CDR3 sequence: CSGLPTGNTEAFF. The CDR3 coding sequence is TGCAGCGGCCTTCCAACAGGGAACACTGAAGCTTTCTTT.

The chain carries TRBV6-5 and TRBJ2-3, with 7 bases that match TRBD1. The germline V gene has CDR1 MNHEY and CDR2 SVGAGI. The CDR3 spans 14 residues. With V trimmed by 6 bases and J by 4 bases, 7 bases remained unmatched. CDR3 sequence (DNA): TGTGCCAGCAGCCTCCAGGGGGTAGCAGATACGCAGTATTTT. This gives the protein CASSLQGVADTQYF.

The chain carries TRBV7-2 and TRBJ2-3; D is unclear. Trimming left V 1 base short and J 2 bases short, with 7 bases between. CDR1 is SGHTA and CDR2 is FQGNSA in the germline V gene. The CDR3 extends over 14 amino acids. CDR3 protein: CASSLGLSTDTQYF. DNA for the CDR3: TGTGCCAGCAGCTTAGGGCTATCCACAGATACGCAGTATTTT.

V gene TRBV2 combines with J gene TRBJ2-5; 7 bases are shared with TRBD2. This CDR3 is built from 14 residues. Unmatched junction bases numbered 4, after V lost 6 bases and J lost 0 bases. The germline gives CDR1 SNHLY, CDR2 FYNNEI. DNA for the CDR3: TGTGCCAGCAGCCGGGGGACTAACCAAGAGACCCAGTACTTC. Translated, it gives CASSRGTNQETQYF.

The gene calls are TRBV10-2 and TRBJ2-7; D gene uncertain. Per germline, CDR1 WSHSY and CDR2 SAAADI. The CDR3 totals 13 residues. Trimming removed 4 bases at V and 3 bases at J, with 10 bases between. The CDR3 here is CASSGAVYYEQYF. The CDR3 DNA reads as TGCGCCAGCAGTGGGGCGGTTTACTACGAGCAGTACTTC.

The V gene is TRBV7-9, the J gene TRBJ1-4; maybe TRBD1 (6 bases). V was pared by 1 base and J by 7 bases, with 13 bases between. Germline lookup yields CDR1 SEHNR and CDR2 FQNEAQ (reference sequence). The CDR3 loop spans 15 amino acids. The CDR3 DNA reads as TGTGCCAGCAGCTTAGTATCTGGGGGCGGTGAAAAACTGTTTTTT. Protein product: CASSLVSGGGEKLFF.

The chain employs TRBV4-1 and TRBJ1-2; perhaps TRBD1 as D (5 bases). The germline gives CDR1 MGHRA, CDR2 YSYEKL. Trimming took 1 base from V and 8 from J, leaving 20 bases between them. CDR3 length equals 16 residues. The CDR3 nucleotides are TGCGCCAGCAGCCAAGTCGGTTGGTGGCAGGGAGGGGGCTACACCTTC. It yields the protein CASSQVGWWQGGGYTF.

The gene calls are TRBV7-9 and TRBJ1-1; D unclear. Per the germline V gene, CDR1 is SEHNR and CDR2 is FQNEAQ (reference sequence). The CDR3 is made up of 15 amino acids. Between the trimmed V and J ends, which lost 4 bases and 2 bases, there was a span of 14 bases. The CDR3 protein is CASSSDDGSNTEAFF. The CDR3 DNA sequence: TGTGCCAGCAGCTCCGACGACGGGTCCAACACTGAAGCTTTCTTT.

The V and J genes are TRBV6-5 and TRBJ2-5, with 7 positions matching TRBD1. The V gene's germline CDR1 is MNHEY and CDR2 SVGAGI. V lost 6 bases, J lost 5 bases, and 9 bases stayed unmatched. This CDR3 is 14 amino acids long. The CDR3 DNA sequence: TGTGCCAGCAGCAACAGGGGAAAACGGGAGACCCAGTACTTC. Protein product: CASSNRGKRETQYF.

This sequence joins TRBV10-3 and TRBJ2-7; the D call may be TRBD1 or TRBD2 (5 bases each). Trimming took off 3 bases at V and 5 bases at J, with 14 bases between the two ends. CDR3 size: 14 residues. Germline lookup yields CDR1 ENHRY and CDR2 SYGVKD. CDR3 bases: TGTGCCATCAGTGAACCGGGACCTAAGGACGAGCAGTACTTC. Its translation: CAISEPGPKDEQYF.

The chain recombines TRBV29-1 with TRBJ1-2; no definite D call. The CDR3 consists of 13 residues. Trimming removed 7 bases at V and 3 bases at J, with 15 bases between. Germline V gene lookup returns CDR1 SQVTM and CDR2 ANQGSEA. The CDR3 coding sequence is TGCAGCGCCGTGGACCTGATATACTATGGCTACACCTTC. Translation gives CSAVDLIYYGYTF.

The chain links TRBV21-1 to TRBJ2-3; the table calls TRBD1, which could not be checked here. TRBV21-1 corresponds to a pseudogene. The CDR3 extends over 16 amino acids. CDR3 in DNA: TGTGCCAGCAGCCCCCGGGACAGGGTACCCACAGATACGCAGTATTTT. Translated: CASSPRDRVPTDTQYF.

This clone turned up a few times. The chain recombines TRBV27 with TRBJ1-5; 7 bases fit TRBD1. This CDR3 contains 16 residues. With V trimmed by 2 bases and J by 3 bases, 7 bases remained unmatched. Germline V gives CDR1 MNHEY, CDR2 SMNVEV (reference sequence). The CDR3 spells CASSLVSGGSNQPQHF. DNA for the CDR3: TGTGCCAGCAGTTTAGTTTCAGGGGGTTCCAATCAGCCCCAGCATTTT.

There are a few counts of this clone. The V call is TRBV7-6, the J call TRBJ2-2, with a weak D call TRBD2 (5 bases). In germline, CDR1 is SGHVS, CDR2 FNYEAQ. V was cut by 5 bases and J by 4 bases, with 8 bases left in between. The CDR3 consists of 13 residues. The chain's CDR3 is CASSMEATGELFF. The CDR3 bases are TGTGCCAGCAGCATGGAGGCCACCGGGGAGCTGTTTTTT.

The rearrangement uses TRBV4-1 and TRBJ2-3; D remains unclear. Germline V gene lookup returns CDR1 MGHRA and CDR2 YSYEKL. The CDR3 sequence is 14 residues long. The V and J ends lost 1 base and 9 bases respectively, with 14 bases between them. The CDR3, as DNA: TGCGCCAGCAGCCAAGTGGGCCTCGAGAGGACGCAGTATTTT. Its protein product is CASSQVGLERTQYF.

This clone was seen a single time. The chain has TRBV5-1 and TRBJ2-7; 10 positions match TRBD1. This CDR3 comprises 16 residues. Germline CDR1 reads SGHRS; CDR2 reads YFSETQ. J gave up 2 bases and V 5 bases, and 10 bases lay outside the gene matches. CDR3 coding DNA: TGCGCCAGCAGGGATAAACCCGGGACAGGGGCCTACGAGCAGTACTTC. Translation gives CASRDKPGTGAYEQYF.

The chain carries TRBV4-1 and TRBJ2-1; D not certain. CDR3 length equals 13 residues. V was trimmed by 10 bases and J by 0 bases, leaving 10 bases between them. Germline CDR1 is MGHRA and CDR2 is YSYEKL. The CDR3, as DNA: TGCGCCACCGGATCCAGCTCCTACAATGAGCAGTTCTTC. Residues: CATGSSSYNEQFF.

The V call is TRBV6-1, the J call TRBJ2-5; no clear D. CDR1 is MNHNS and CDR2 is SASEGT in the germline V gene. This CDR3 contains 14 residues. Trimming stripped 4 bases from V and 1 base from J, with 10 bases between. CDR3 sequence reads: CASSGPGTQETQYF. The DNA of the CDR3 is TGTGCCAGCAGTGGCCCAGGTACCCAAGAGACCCAGTACTTC.

The CDR3 reads CAISESRGTSYNEQFF. The DNA of the CDR3 is TGTGCCATCAGTGAAAGTAGGGGGACTTCCTACAATGAGCAGTTCTTC. V usage is TRBV10-3 and J usage is TRBJ2-1; D assignment may be TRBD1 or TRBD2 (6 bases each). Per the germline V gene, CDR1 is ENHRY and CDR2 is SYGVKD. This CDR3 is built from 16 residues. The V and J ends lost 3 bases and 1 base respectively, with 13 bases between them.

The rearrangement uses TRBV5-4 and TRBJ1-2; the D gene is possibly TRBD1 (5 bases). The CDR3 length is 17 residues. The germline gives CDR1 SGHNT, CDR2 YYREEE (reference sequence). With 4 bases removed from V and 2 bases from J, the gap between germline ends came to 21 bases. In DNA, the CDR3 is TGTGCCAGCAGCCAAGACCCTGGGGGAAAGGACAACTATGGCTACACCTTC. Its translation: CASSQDPGGKDNYGYTF.

This chain uses TRBV6-5 with TRBJ2-7; 8 nucleotides align to TRBD2. The germline CDR1 and CDR2 sequences are MNHEY and SVGAGI. The CDR3 length is 14 residues. V shed 3 bases and J 5 bases; nucleotides not matched to a gene: 6. For the CDR3, the DNA is TGTGCCAGCAGTTATGGCCGGGAGGGCCACGAGCAGTACTTC. Residues: CASSYGREGHEQYF.

The J gene is TRBJ2-7, the V gene TRBV11-2; tentatively, D is TRBD1 or TRBD2 (5 bases each). CDR3 size: 15 residues. Trimming removed 3 bases at V and 4 bases at J, with 16 bases between. CDR1 and CDR2 (germline): SGHAT, FQNNGV. The CDR3 nucleotides are TGTGCCAGCAGCTTCTTAAGGGACCCTGGATACGAGCAGTACTTC. The encoded protein is CASSFLRDPGYEQYF.

V and J are TRBV11-3 and TRBJ2-7; 10 bases map to TRBD1. The V gene's germline CDR1 is SGHNT and CDR2 YENEEA. Unmatched junction bases numbered 19, after V lost 5 bases and J lost 6 bases. This CDR3 comprises 18 residues. The DNA for the CDR3 is TGTGCCAGCAGCCAACCAGGACCGGGACAGGGGAAGAGTCGCGAGCAGTACTTC. Protein product: CASSQPGPGQGKSREQYF.